A selection of T cell receptor beta chains follows, all from one sample in a study of early stage breast cancer tumors. Data came from immunoSEQ multiplex PCR; TCRdb stores just in-frame clones and leaves some out. Here the sample spans about 53,000 clones, 75% to 95% being singletons. Sample: blood. Receptors originate from an older person with breast cancer. The CDR3 runs from the conserved cysteine through the conserved F or W. D genes are given only for firm matches. Clone size appears in some rows only: once, few, many, or a class for an expanded clone.

D gene,J gene,V gene,clone size,CDR3 DNA,CDR3 protein
TRBD1,TRBJ1-4,TRBV5-1,NA,TGCGCCAGCAGCTTACAGGGGATGGGAGGTAATGAAAAACTGTTTTTT,CASSLQGMGGNEKLFF
TRBD1,TRBJ1-3,TRBV10-3,NA,TGTGCCATCAGTGACACCAAGGGGGCAGGAAACACCATATATTTT,CAISDTKGAGNTIYF
NA,TRBJ2-7,TRBV30,NA,TGTGCCTGGAGTGTACCCGATAGGGGATCTTACGAGCAGTACTTC,CAWSVPDRGSYEQYF
NA,TRBJ2-1,TRBV4-3,NA,TGCGCCAGCAGCCAAGATCCAGACTCCTACAATGAGCAGTTCTTC,CASSQDPDSYNEQFF
NA,TRBJ2-1,TRBV7-2,NA,TGTGCCAGCAGCCTCCGGGACTCCACCTACAATGAGCAGTTCTTC,CASSLRDSTYNEQFF
NA,TRBJ2-2,TRBV18,NA,TGTGCCAGCTCACCACTGACAGAGTACACCGGGGAGCTGTTTTTT,CASSPLTEYTGELFF
TRBD2,TRBJ2-7,TRBV7-8,NA,TGTGCCAGCAGCCCCATAGCGGGACTAAGCTCCTACGAGCAGTACTTC,CASSPIAGLSSYEQYF
TRBD1,TRBJ2-1,TRBV19,NA,TGTGCCAGTAGCTCTCAGGGGGCACGCTTTGACAATGAGCAGTTCTTC,CASSSQGARFDNEQFF
TRBD2,TRBJ2-1,TRBV27,once,TGTGCCAGCAGTTTAATCCTAGCGGGAGGGCTCAATGAGCAGTTCTTC,CASSLILAGGLNEQFF
TRBD1,TRBJ1-2,TRBV19,NA,TGTGCCAGTAGTACTGGGGGACAGGCCCCTAACTATGGCTACACCTTC,CASSTGGQAPNYGYTF
TRBD1,TRBJ1-5,TRBV19,NA,TGTGCCAGTAGTATGATAGGACAGGGGGAACGGCCCCAGCATTTT,CASSMIGQGERPQHF
NA,TRBJ2-2,TRBV12-2,NA,TGTGCAAGTCGCTTTCGGGTCCTCGAAAGGGGTGGCACCGGGGAGCTGTTTTTT,CASRFRVLERGGTGELFF
NA,TRBJ2-7,TRBV10-3,few,TGTGCCATCAGCCGGGATCCTTCTTTTTTGGACGAGCAGTACTTC,CAISRDPSFLDEQYF
TRBD1,TRBJ2-7,TRBV18,NA,TGTGCCAGCTCACCCCCCCTCTCAGGGGGCGCGAGGGAGCAGTACTTC,CASSPPLSGGAREQYF
NA,TRBJ1-2,TRBV9,once,TGTGCCAGCAGCGCAAGCGACAGAACCTTCTATGGCTACACCTTC,CASSASDRTFYGYTF
TRBD2,TRBJ2-5,TRBV6-1,NA,TGTGCCAGCGGGGGACTAGCGGCACTCCAAGAGACCCAGTACTTC,CASGGLAALQETQYF
TRBD1,TRBJ2-5,TRBV7-9,NA,TGTGCCAGCAGCTTGACAGGGGGCAGCCAAGAGACCCAGTACTTC,CASSLTGGSQETQYF
NA,TRBJ2-3,TRBV9,NA,TGTGCCAGCAGCGTAGAGGCGGAGTGGACAGATACGCAGTATTTT,CASSVEAEWTDTQYF
NA,TRBJ1-2,TRBV11-3,few,TGTGCCAGCAGCCTGACTGCTACCGATGGCTACACCTTC,CASSLTATDGYTF
NA,TRBJ2-4,TRBV7-3,NA,TGTGCCAGCAGCTTAAATCACGGAAACATTCAGTACTTC,CASSLNHGNIQYF
TRBD2,TRBJ2-3,TRBV27,NA,TGTGCCAGCAGTCTAACTAGCGGGGGGGGCGCAGATACGCAGTATTTT,CASSLTSGGGADTQYF
TRBD1,TRBJ2-5,TRBV9,NA,TGTGCCAGCAGCGTAGCTTTTGGACAGGGGCAAGAGACCCAGTACTTC,CASSVAFGQGQETQYF
NA,TRBJ1-2,TRBV7-9,NA,TGTGCCAGCAGCTTAGCTGACAGGCGGAACTATGGCTACACCTTC,CASSLADRRNYGYTF
NA,TRBJ1-1,TRBV19,NA,TGTGCCAGTAGTATTGCCTTAGACACTGAAGCTTTCTTT,CASSIALDTEAFF
TRBD1,TRBJ2-7,TRBV5-4,NA,TGTGCCAGCAGCCACCCGGGACAGGGGGCGAAGTACGAGCAGTACTTC,CASSHPGQGAKYEQYF
TRBD2,TRBJ2-1,TRBV30,NA,TGTGCCTGGAGTGTACTGAGCGGGGGAATAAATGAGCAGTTCTTC,CAWSVLSGGINEQFF
NA,TRBJ1-1,TRBV2,NA,TGTGCCAGAGCATGGGAGGTACACACTGAAGCTTTCTTT,CARAWEVHTEAFF
NA,TRBJ1-3,TRBV9,NA,TGTGCCAGCAGCGTAGCAGGGGGAAACACCATATATTTT,CASSVAGGNTIYF
TRBD2,TRBJ2-5,TRBV5-5,NA,TGTGCCAGCAGCCCTCGACTAGCGGGGGGCCAAGAGACCCAGTACTTC,CASSPRLAGGQETQYF
NA,TRBJ1-4,TRBV4-1,NA,TGCGCCAGCAGCCCTACCGGCGGGACGGCGGAAGAAAAACTGTTTTTT,CASSPTGGTAEEKLFF
NA,TRBJ2-7,TRBV4-1,NA,TGCGCCAGCAGCCAAGAAGGTGGGAGGTTCCCCTACGAGCAGTACTTC,CASSQEGGRFPYEQYF
NA,TRBJ1-2,TRBV4-1,NA,TGCGCCAGCAGCCAAGAATTCCCCTCTAACTATGGCTACACCTTC,CASSQEFPSNYGYTF
NA,TRBJ2-3,TRBV6-1,few,TGTGCCAGCAGTGAAGCGAGCACAGGGTTATCCACAGATACGCAGTATTTT,CASSEASTGLSTDTQYF
NA,TRBJ2-3,TRBV28,NA,TGTGCCAGCAGTTTTCAGAACAGGGCCCCAGATACGCAGTATTTT,CASSFQNRAPDTQYF
NA,TRBJ2-1,TRBV19,NA,TGTGCCAGTAGTTCCGGGTATTCGATCCACAATGAGCAGTTCTTC,CASSSGYSIHNEQFF
NA,TRBJ1-1,TRBV5-4,NA,TGTGCCAGCAGCCCGACAACCCGGACAGCGAACACTGAAGCTTTCTTT,CASSPTTRTANTEAFF
NA,TRBJ1-6,TRBV6-6,NA,TGTGCCAGCAGTCCTGGGGCGAGTTCACCCCTCCACTTT,CASSPGASSPLHF
TRBD1,TRBJ1-2,TRBV6-1,NA,TGTGCCAGCAGGGCGGACAGGGGGCGTTTTGGCTACACCTTC,CASRADRGRFGYTF
NA,TRBJ1-2,TRBV7-2,once,TGTGCCAGCAGCTTAACGTCGAGGGACTATGGCTACACCTTC,CASSLTSRDYGYTF
NA,TRBJ2-3,TRBV6-5,NA,TGTGCCAGCAGTTTAAGCGAAGATACGCAGTATTTT,CASSLSEDTQYF
NA,TRBJ2-5,TRBV29-1,NA,TGCAGCGTTGACGGCCCCACAGGTCAAGAGACCCAGTACTTC,CSVDGPTGQETQYF
TRBD2,TRBJ2-7,TRBV5-1,NA,TGCGCCAGCAGCTTGGGCCTAGCGGGACCACGCTACGAGCAGTACTTC,CASSLGLAGPRYEQYF
NA,TRBJ1-2,TRBV7-9,NA,TGTGCCAGCAGTACAGGGCGTTATGGCTACACCTTC,CASSTGRYGYTF
TRBD1,TRBJ2-3,TRBV19,NA,TGTGCCAGTAGTCTGACAGGGGCAGATACGCAGTATTTT,CASSLTGADTQYF
TRBD2,TRBJ2-5,TRBV5-1,NA,TGCGCCAGCAGCTTGGGTGCCCTATTAGCGGGGGGGCAAGAGACCCAGTACTTC,CASSLGALLAGGQETQYF
NA,TRBJ2-1,TRBV28,once,TGTGCCAGCAGTTCCCCCTCGGGGTACCGAGAGGGCGATGAGCAGTTCTTC,CASSSPSGYREGDEQFF
NA,TRBJ2-7,TRBV19,NA,TGTGCCAGTAAAGACAGGAACGCCTACGAGCAGTACTTC,CASKDRNAYEQYF
TRBD2,TRBJ2-3,TRBV19,NA,TGTGCCAGTAGAAAGAGCGGGAGCGGATCAGATACGCAGTATTTT,CASRKSGSGSDTQYF
NA,TRBJ1-2,TRBV11-1,NA,TGTGCCAGCAGCCCACCCTTGGGGCGAGCGTATGGCTACACCTTC,CASSPPLGRAYGYTF
NA,TRBJ1-1,TRBV7-2,once,TGTGCCAGCAGCTTAGATGGGGCGAACACTGAAGCTTTCTTT,CASSLDGANTEAFF